This T cell receptor (beta chain) was recorded in a study of blood T cell repertoires in COVID-19. Study-wide context: T cells, B-cell-depleted T cells, or PBMCs provided the cDNA or gDNA that served as material.

Participants, about 18 to 90 years old, spanned fewer than 30 US areas. Participant-reported clinical history was the basis for cohort assignment. This clone was found a few times. As processed by the authors: How many nucleated cells were present was estimated from reference gene primer amplification. This table comes from immunoSEQ multiplex PCR, and its TCRdb copy is limited to in-frame clones, with some not included. Clone size and V and J calls were adopted from that table, with D and trimming inferred from the DNA. The sample includes around 200,000 clones, 80% seen only once; the top ten take 6.5% to 8.5%. Germline V lookup: CDR1 MDHEN, CDR2 SYDVKM. CDR3 length equals 16 residues. The ends lost 6 bases at V and 2 bases at J; junction bases unmatched: 10.

The rearrangement links TRBV28 to TRBJ1-5; 7 bases line up with TRBD1. Sequencing used PBMCs or T cells enriched from blood (not recorded which). This clonotype was sampled from a woman aged 40 to 50 with acute COVID-19. This CDR3 reads CASSSETGIGNQPQHF. For the CDR3, the DNA is TGTGCCAGCAGCTCGGAGACAGGGATAGGCAATCAGCCCCAGCATTTT.